This T cell receptor (beta chain) comes out of a study of neoadjuvant nivolumab and ipilimumab in lung cancer. Whole-study results and caveats: Resected tumors had greater TCR richness and clonality than uninvolved lung. Pretherapy blood TCR richness correlated positively with resected tumor richness. TCR sequencing covered a small number of samples. Only a single major-pathologic-response sample was available for clonality analysis.

There are 15 residues in the CDR3. Trimming cost V 3 bases and J 1 base; bases outside gene matches: 0. Per germline, CDR1 KGHSH and CDR2 LQKENI. In regard to this clone: Its specificity is not known.

The data were produced by immunoSEQ multiplex PCR, yet TCRdb's version contains in-frame clones alone and is incomplete. The table records under 50,000 clones, 75% to 90% of them present only once. The source is an adult with non-small cell lung cancer. Some clones in this sample may be carry-over from other donors' samples. Sequencing used blood, obtained before neoadjuvant nivolumab, alone or with ipilimumab. J is TRBJ1-1 and V is TRBV18; 12 nucleotides align to TRBD1. The CDR3 sequence is CASSPGQGANTEAFF. The CDR3 bases are TGTGCCAGCTCACCGGGACAGGGGGCGAACACTGAAGCTTTCTTT.